This T cell receptor beta chain comes out of a study of cytomegalovirus exposure and HLA in healthy donors. This clone was seen a few times. The antigen is undetermined. The PCR made use of 60 Vbeta and 13 Jbeta primers. Using immunoSEQ multiplex PCR, the repertoire was profiled, and TCRdb retains in-frame clones only, with some absent. The sample has 60,000 to 65,000 clones; approximately 71% are singletons. Study-level points and caveats: Most TCR beta V segments were productive about 90% or about 30% of the time in an earlier analysis.

Trimming took 5 bases from V and 3 from J, leaving 4 bases between them. Germline lookup yields CDR1 SGHTA and CDR2 FQGNSA. This CDR3 region has 11 residues. Sequenced: PBMCs. The gene calls are TRBV7-2 and TRBJ1-1; no clear D gene. The TCR sequence derives from a man aged 50 to 60 in good health and CMV-seropositive. In DNA, the CDR3 is TGTGCCAGCAGCCCATACACTGAAGCTTTCTTT. Amino acids: CASSPYTEAFF.